This T cell receptor beta chain is drawn from a study of identical twins. General study findings and limits: Fewer insertions marked abundant cord blood beta clonotypes; young adult naive trended weakly, memory not at all. An excess of low generation probability was shown by twin-shared out-of-frame alpha sequences.

This clonotype has at least ten counts. The antigen is not known. The CDR3 length is 15 residues. Germline values: CDR1 SGHRS, CDR2 YFSETQ. V lost 4 bases and J lost 3, with 16 bases in between. One entry per CDR3 protein, called by TCRdb with MiXCR from the 5' RACE reads. The table has about 810,000 distinct CDR3 sequences, around an eighth seen once. The same sample was also studied in work on yellow fever vaccine responses in identical twins.

Source material: PBMCs. This sequence originates from a woman younger than 30 in good health. This sequence joins TRBV5-1 and TRBJ2-5, with D maybe TRBD1 (6 bases). The CDR3 nucleotides are TGCGCCAGCAGCGAACCGGGACAAGTTAAAGAGACCCAGTACTTC. Translation gives CASSEPGQVKETQYF.